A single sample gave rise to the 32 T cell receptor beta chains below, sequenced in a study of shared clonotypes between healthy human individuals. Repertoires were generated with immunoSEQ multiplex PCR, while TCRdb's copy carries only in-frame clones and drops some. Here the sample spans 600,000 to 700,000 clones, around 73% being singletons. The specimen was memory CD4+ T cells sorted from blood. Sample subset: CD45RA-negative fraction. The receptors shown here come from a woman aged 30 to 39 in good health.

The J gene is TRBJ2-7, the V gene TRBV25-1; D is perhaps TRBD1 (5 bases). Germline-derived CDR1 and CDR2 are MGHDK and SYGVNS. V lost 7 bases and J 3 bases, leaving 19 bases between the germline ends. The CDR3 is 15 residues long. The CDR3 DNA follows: TGTGCCAGCAACTCCCAGGATTCCCAGGGCTACGAGCAGTACTTC. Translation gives CASNSQDSQGYEQYF.

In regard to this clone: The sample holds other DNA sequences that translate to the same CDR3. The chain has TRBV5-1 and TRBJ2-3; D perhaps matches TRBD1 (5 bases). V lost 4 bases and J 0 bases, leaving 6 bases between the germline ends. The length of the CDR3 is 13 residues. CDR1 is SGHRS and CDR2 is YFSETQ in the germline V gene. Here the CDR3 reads CASSPGSTDTQYF. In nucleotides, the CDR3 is TGCGCCAGCAGCCCAGGGAGCACAGATACGCAGTATTTT.

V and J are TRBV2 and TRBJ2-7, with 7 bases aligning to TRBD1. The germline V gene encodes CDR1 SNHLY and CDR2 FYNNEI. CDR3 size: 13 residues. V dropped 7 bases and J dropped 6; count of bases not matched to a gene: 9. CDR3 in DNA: TGTGCCAGCATAAAGGGGGCGGGTGGCGAGCAGTACTTC. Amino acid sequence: CASIKGAGGEQYF.

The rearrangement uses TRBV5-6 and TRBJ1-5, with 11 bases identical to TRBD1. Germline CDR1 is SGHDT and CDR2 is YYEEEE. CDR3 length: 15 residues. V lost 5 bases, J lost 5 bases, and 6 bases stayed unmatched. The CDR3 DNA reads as TGTGCCAGCAGTTCCCGGGACAGGGGGGATCAGCCCCAGCATTTT. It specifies CASSSRDRGDQPQHF.

The CDR3 loop reads CASSSQTGVYGNTIYF. DNA for the CDR3: TGTGCCAGCAGTTCTCAAACAGGGGTTTATGGAAACACCATATATTTT. The chain employs TRBV2 and TRBJ1-3; 7 nucleotides line up with TRBD1. The V gene end was trimmed by 5 bases and the J gene end by 3 bases; junction bases not matched to a gene: 10. From germline, CDR1 is SNHLY and CDR2 FYNNEI. The CDR3 is made up of 16 amino acids.

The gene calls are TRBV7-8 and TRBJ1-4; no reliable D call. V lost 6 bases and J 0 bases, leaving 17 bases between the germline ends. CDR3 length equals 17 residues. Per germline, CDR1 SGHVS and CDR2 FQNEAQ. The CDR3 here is CASRFSGQPATNEKLFF. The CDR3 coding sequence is TGTGCCAGCAGATTCAGCGGCCAACCGGCAACTAATGAAAAACTGTTTTTT.

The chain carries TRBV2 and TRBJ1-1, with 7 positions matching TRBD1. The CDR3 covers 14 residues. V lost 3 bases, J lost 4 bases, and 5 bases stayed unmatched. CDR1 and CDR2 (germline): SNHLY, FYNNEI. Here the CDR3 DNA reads TGTGCCAGCAGTGACCAACAGGGGTTCACTGAAGCTTTCTTT. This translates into CASSDQQGFTEAFF.

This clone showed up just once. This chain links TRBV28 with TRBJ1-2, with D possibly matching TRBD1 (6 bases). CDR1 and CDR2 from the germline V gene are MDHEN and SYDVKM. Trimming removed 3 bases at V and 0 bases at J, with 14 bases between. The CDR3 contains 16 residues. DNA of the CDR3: TGTGCCAGCAGTTTTCAAGGACAGAGAACTAACTATGGCTACACCTTC. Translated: CASSFQGQRTNYGYTF.

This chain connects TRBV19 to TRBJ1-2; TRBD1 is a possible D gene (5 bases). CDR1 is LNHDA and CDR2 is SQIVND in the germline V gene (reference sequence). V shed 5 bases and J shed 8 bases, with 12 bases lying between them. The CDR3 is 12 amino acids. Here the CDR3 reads CASSRDFRGYTF. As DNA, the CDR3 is TGTGCCAGTAGTCGGGACTTCCGGGGCTACACCTTC.

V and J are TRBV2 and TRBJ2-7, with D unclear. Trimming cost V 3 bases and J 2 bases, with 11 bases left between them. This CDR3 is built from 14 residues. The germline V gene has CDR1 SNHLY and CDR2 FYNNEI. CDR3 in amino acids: CASSDGVWTYEQYF. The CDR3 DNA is TGTGCCAGCAGTGATGGGGTCTGGACCTACGAGCAGTACTTC.

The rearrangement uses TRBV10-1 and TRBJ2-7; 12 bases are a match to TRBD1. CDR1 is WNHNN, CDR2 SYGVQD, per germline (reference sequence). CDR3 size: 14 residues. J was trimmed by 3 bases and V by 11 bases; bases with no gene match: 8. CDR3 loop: CAFLRDRGLYEQYF. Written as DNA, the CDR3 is TGCGCCTTTCTCCGGGACAGGGGGCTCTACGAGCAGTACTTC.

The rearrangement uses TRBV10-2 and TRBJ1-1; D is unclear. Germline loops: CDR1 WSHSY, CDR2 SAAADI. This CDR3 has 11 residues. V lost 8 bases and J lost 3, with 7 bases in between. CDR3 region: CASEADTEAFF. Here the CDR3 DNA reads TGCGCCAGCGAAGCGGACACTGAAGCTTTCTTT.

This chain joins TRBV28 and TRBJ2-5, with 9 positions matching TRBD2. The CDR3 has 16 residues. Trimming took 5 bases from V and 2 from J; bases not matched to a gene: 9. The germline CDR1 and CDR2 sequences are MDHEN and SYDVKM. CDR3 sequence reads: CASSIVAGGTQETQYF. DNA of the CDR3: TGTGCCAGCAGTATCGTCGCGGGAGGGACACAAGAGACCCAGTACTTC.

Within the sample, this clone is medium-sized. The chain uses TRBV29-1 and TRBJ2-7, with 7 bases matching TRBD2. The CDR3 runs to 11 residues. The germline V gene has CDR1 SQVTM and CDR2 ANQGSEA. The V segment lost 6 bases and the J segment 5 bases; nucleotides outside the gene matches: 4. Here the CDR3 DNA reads TGCAGCGTCTGGGAGGGAAACGAGCAGTACTTC. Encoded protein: CSVWEGNEQYF.

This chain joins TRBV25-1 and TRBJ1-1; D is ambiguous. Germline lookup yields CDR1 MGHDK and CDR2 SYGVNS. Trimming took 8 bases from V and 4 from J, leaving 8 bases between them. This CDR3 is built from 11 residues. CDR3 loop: CASVGPTEAFF. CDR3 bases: TGTGCCAGCGTCGGGCCCACTGAAGCTTTCTTT.

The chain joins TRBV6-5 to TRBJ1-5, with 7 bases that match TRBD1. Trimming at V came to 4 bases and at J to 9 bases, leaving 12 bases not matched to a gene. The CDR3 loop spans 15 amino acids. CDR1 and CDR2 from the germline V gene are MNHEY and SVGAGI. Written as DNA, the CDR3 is TGTGCCAGCAGTTTTAACGACAGGGCCGTTGGGCCCCAGCATTTT. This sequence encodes CASSFNDRAVGPQHF.

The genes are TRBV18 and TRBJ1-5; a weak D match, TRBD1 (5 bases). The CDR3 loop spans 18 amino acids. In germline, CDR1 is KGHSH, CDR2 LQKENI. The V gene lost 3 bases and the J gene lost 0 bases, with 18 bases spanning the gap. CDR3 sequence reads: CASSPVRRGGDSNQPQHF. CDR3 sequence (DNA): TGTGCCAGCTCACCCGTACGACGGGGGGGGGATAGCAATCAGCCCCAGCATTTT.

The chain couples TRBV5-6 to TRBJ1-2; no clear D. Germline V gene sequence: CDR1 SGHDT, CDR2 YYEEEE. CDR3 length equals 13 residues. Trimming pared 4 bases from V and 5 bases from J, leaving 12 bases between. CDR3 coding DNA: TGTGCCAGCAGCGGGGTGGGGAATTATGGCTACACCTTC. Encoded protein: CASSGVGNYGYTF.

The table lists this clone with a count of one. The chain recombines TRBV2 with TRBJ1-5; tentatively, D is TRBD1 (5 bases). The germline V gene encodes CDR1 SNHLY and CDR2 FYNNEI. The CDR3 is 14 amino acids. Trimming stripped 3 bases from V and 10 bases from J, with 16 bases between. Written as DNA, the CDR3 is TGTGCCAGCAGTGACAACCGGGGGGATAACCCCCAGCATTTT. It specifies CASSDNRGDNPQHF.

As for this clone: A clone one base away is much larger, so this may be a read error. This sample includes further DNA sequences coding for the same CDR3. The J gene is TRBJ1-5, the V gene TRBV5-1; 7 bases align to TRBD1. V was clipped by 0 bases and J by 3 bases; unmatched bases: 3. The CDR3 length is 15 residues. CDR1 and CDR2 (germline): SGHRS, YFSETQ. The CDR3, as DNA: TGCGCCAGCAGCTTGGGTGACAGGGACAATCAGCCCCAGCATTTT. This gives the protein CASSLGDRDNQPQHF.

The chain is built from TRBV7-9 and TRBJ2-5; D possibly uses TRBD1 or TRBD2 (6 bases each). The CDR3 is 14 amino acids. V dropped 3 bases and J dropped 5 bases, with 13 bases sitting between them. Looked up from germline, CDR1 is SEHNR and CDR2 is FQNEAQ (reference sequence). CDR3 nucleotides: TGTGCCAGCAGCTTCCCGACAGGAGGGGAGACCCAGTACTTC. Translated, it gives CASSFPTGGETQYF. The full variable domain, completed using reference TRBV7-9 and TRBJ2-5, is DTGVSQNPRHKITKRGQNVTFRCDPISEHNRLYWYRQTLGQGPEFLTYFQNEAQLEKSRLLSDRFSAERPKGSFSTLEIQRTEQGDSAMYLCASSFPTGGETQYFGPGTRLLVL.

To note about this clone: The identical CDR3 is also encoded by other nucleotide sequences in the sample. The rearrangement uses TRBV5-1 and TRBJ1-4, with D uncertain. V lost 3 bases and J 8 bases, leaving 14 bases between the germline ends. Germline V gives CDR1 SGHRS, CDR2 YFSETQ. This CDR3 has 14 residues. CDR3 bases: TGCGCCAGCAGCTCGGGTGCCCCGGGGGAAAAACTGTTTTTT. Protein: CASSSGAPGEKLFF.

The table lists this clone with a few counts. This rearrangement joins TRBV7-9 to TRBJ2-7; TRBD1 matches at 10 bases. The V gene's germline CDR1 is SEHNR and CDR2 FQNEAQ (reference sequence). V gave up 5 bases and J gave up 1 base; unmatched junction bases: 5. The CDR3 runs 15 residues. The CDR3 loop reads CASSPGTGASYEQYF. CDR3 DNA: TGTGCCAGCAGCCCTGGGACAGGGGCTTCCTACGAGCAGTACTTC. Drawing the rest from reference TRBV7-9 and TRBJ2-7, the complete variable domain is DTGVSQNPRHKITKRGQNVTFRCDPISEHNRLYWYRQTLGQGPEFLTYFQNEAQLEKSRLLSDRFSAERPKGSFSTLEIQRTEQGDSAMYLCASSPGTGASYEQYFGPGTRLTVT.

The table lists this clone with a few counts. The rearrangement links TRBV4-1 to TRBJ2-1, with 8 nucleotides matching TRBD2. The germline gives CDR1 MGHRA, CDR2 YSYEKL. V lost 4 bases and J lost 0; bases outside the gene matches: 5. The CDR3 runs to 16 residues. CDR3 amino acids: CASSRQSGSSYNEQFF. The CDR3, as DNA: TGCGCCAGCAGCCGACAAAGCGGGAGCTCCTACAATGAGCAGTTCTTC.

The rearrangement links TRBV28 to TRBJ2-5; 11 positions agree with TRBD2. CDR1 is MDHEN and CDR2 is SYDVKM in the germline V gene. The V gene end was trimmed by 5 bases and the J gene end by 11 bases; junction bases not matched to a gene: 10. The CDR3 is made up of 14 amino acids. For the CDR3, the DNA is TGTGCCAGCAGTACGACTAGCGGGGCATCTCGGCAGTACTTC. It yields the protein CASSTTSGASRQYF.

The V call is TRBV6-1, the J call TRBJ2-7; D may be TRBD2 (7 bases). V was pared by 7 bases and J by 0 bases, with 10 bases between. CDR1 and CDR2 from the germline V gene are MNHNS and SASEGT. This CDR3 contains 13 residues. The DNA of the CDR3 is TGTGCCAGCATGGCGGGGGCCTCCTACGAGCAGTACTTC. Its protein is CASMAGASYEQYF.

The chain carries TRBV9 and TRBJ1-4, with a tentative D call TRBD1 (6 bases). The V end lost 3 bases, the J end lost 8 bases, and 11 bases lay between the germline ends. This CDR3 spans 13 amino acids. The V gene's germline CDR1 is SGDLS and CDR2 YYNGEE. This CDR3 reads CASSGDMGEKLFF. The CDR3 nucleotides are TGTGCCAGCAGCGGGGACATGGGGGAAAAACTGTTTTTT.

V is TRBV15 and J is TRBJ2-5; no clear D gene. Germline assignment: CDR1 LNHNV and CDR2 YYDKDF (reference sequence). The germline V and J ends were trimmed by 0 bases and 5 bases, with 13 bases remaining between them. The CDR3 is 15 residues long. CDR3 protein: CATSRDVGAGETQYF. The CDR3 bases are TGTGCCACCAGCAGAGATGTAGGTGCCGGGGAGACCCAGTACTTC.

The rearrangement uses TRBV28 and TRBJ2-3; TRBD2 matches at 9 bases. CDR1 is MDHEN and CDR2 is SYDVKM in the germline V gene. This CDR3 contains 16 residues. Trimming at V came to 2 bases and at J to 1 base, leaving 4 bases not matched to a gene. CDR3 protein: CASSLTAGGGTDTQYF. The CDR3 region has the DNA TGTGCCAGCAGTTTAACAGCGGGAGGCGGCACAGATACGCAGTATTTT.

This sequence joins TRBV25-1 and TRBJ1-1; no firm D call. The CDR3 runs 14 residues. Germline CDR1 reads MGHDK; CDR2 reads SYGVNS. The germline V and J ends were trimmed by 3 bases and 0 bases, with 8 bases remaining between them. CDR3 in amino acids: CASSDLNLNTEAFF. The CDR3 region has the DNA TGTGCCAGCAGTGATTTAAACCTGAACACTGAAGCTTTCTTT.

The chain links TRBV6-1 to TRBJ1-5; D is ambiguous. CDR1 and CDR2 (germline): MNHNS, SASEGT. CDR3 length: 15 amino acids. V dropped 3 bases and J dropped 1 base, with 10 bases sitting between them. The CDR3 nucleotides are TGTGCCAGCAGTGATAAAGGTTGGAGCAATCAGCCCCAGCATTTT. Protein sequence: CASSDKGWSNQPQHF.

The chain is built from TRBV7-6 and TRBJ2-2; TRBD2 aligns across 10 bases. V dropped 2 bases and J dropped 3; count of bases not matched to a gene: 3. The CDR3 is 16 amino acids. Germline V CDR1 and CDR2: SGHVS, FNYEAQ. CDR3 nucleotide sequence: TGTGCCAGCAGCTTACAAGCGGGAGGGTACACCGGGGAGCTGTTTTTT. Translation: CASSLQAGGYTGELFF.